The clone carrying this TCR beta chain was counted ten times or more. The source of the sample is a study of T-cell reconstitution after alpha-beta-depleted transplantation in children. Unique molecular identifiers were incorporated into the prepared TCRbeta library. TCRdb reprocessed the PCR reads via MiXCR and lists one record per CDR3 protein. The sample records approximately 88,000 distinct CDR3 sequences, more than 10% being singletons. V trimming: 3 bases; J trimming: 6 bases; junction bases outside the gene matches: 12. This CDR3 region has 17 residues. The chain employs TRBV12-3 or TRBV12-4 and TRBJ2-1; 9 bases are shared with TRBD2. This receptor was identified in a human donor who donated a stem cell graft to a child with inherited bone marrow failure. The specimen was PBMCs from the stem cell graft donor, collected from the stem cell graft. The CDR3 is CASSFGGGRAPRNEQFF. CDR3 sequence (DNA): TGTGCCAGCAGTTTTGGGGGCGGGAGGGCTCCTCGCAATGAGCAGTTCTTC.